The sequence of this T cell receptor beta chain was determined in a study of blood T cell repertoires in COVID-19. Across the whole study: Samples representing acute and convalescent COVID-19 were sourced from the United States, Italy and Spain. In each case, the material was cDNA or gDNA derived from T cells, B-cell-depleted T cells, or PBMCs.

On this clone: The same CDR3 also results from other DNA sequences found in this sample.

The CDR3 has 14 residues. Germline-derived CDR1 and CDR2 are LNHDA and SQIVND (reference sequence). Trimming at V came to 5 bases and at J to 4 bases, leaving 1 base not matched to a gene. A Seattle source enrolled patients during active infection and followed them longitudinally. Per the study methods: Estimation of nucleated cell counts was performed using reference gene primer amplification. The method was immunoSEQ multiplex PCR; TCRdb's version includes in-frame clones alone and lacks a portion of them. V and J calls and clone size are as listed in that table; D and trimming were resolved from the DNA. The sample includes around 230,000 clones, under 90% of them seen just once.

The chain combines TRBV19 with TRBJ1-5, with TRBD1 matching 11 bases. The sequencing input was peripheral blood. This clonotype was obtained from a middle-aged man with COVID-19, enrolled during active disease. The CDR3 nucleotides read TGTGCCAGTAGTGGGACAGGGGGTAATCAGCCCCAGCATTTT. Its protein is CASSGTGGNQPQHF.